Listed below are T cell receptor beta chains from one sample, sequenced in a study of regulatory T cells in long-lasting Graves disease. TCRdb redid the calling of the multiplex PCR reads with MiXCR, one entry per CDR3 protein. The data contain 400,000 to 450,000 distinct CDR3 sequences, around 14% of them singletons. These same data were also listed under a study on T cells in Graves' hyperthyroidism and ophthalmopathy.

The sequenced sample was peripheral blood mononuclear cells (PBMCs), obtained at new diagnosis, from a patient treated with antithyroid drugs. The receptor source for this set is a woman aged 25 to 39 with Graves disease. The conserved cysteine and the conserved F or W are not part of the CDR3 here. The order of the fields is J gene, V gene, CDR3 protein.

j_gene: TRBJ1-1; v_gene: TRBV20-1; CDR3aa: SARAALYTEAF
j_gene: TRBJ2-1; v_gene: TRBV29-1; CDR3aa: SVSSGRGYEQF
j_gene: TRBJ2-7; v_gene: TRBV20-1; CDR3aa: SARTREGTYEQY
j_gene: TRBJ2-3; v_gene: TRBV30; CDR3aa: AWSVLGGISTDTQY
j_gene: TRBJ2-3; v_gene: TRBV7-3; CDR3aa: ASSPRDRTTDTQY
j_gene: TRBJ1-3; v_gene: TRBV28; CDR3aa: ASSLPTGFGNTIY
j_gene: TRBJ2-1; v_gene: TRBV29-1; CDR3aa: SVDSGRGVGSYNEQF
j_gene: TRBJ2-1; v_gene: TRBV18; CDR3aa: ASSPTGEREQF
j_gene: TRBJ2-1; v_gene: TRBV15; CDR3aa: ATSRGGAGGMFNEQF
j_gene: TRBJ2-2; v_gene: TRBV13; CDR3aa: ASRNAQAGGRTGELF
j_gene: TRBJ2-3; v_gene: TRBV2; CDR3aa: ASRDRGGPTDTQY
j_gene: TRBJ2-2; v_gene: TRBV15; CDR3aa: ATQVRNTGELF
j_gene: TRBJ2-5; v_gene: TRBV7-9; CDR3aa: ASRPERSKETQY
j_gene: TRBJ2-3; v_gene: TRBV5-1; CDR3aa: ASTLGGSSTDTQY
j_gene: TRBJ2-7; v_gene: TRBV20-1; CDR3aa: SATRTSGGEQY
j_gene: TRBJ2-7; v_gene: TRBV11-2; CDR3aa: ASSLEGQGASEQY
j_gene: TRBJ2-1; v_gene: TRBV19; CDR3aa: ASSIGVSSPAKNEQF
j_gene: TRBJ2-3; v_gene: TRBV6-1; CDR3aa: ASSSKGREQGTDTQY
j_gene: TRBJ1-2; v_gene: TRBV20-1; CDR3aa: SATQENGYT
j_gene: TRBJ1-5; v_gene: TRBV5-1; CDR3aa: ASSLLPPGLGGNQPQH
j_gene: TRBJ2-5; v_gene: TRBV30; CDR3aa: AFQAGTSGQETQY
j_gene: TRBJ2-1; v_gene: TRBV24-1; CDR3aa: ATSLGPRRNEQF
j_gene: TRBJ2-1; v_gene: TRBV27; CDR3aa: ASSQTRIYNEQF
j_gene: TRBJ1-4; v_gene: TRBV7-7; CDR3aa: ASSLVRPATNEKLF
j_gene: TRBJ1-6; v_gene: TRBV28; CDR3aa: ASSFNGLGRENSPLH
j_gene: TRBJ1-2; v_gene: TRBV15; CDR3aa: ATSRGVYEDPYT
j_gene: TRBJ1-6; v_gene: TRBV15; CDR3aa: ATSTYISPLH
j_gene: TRBJ2-5; v_gene: TRBV5-1; CDR3aa: ASSLAEGWEQETQY
j_gene: TRBJ2-5; v_gene: TRBV11-3; CDR3aa: ASSSGGGSQETQY
j_gene: TRBJ1-1; v_gene: TRBV18; CDR3aa: ASSPLEGLNTEAF
j_gene: TRBJ2-3; v_gene: TRBV28; CDR3aa: ASSSGTSGRTTDTQY
j_gene: TRBJ1-1; v_gene: TRBV12-3/TRBV12-4; CDR3aa: ASSPEGGAYGEAF
j_gene: TRBJ2-3; v_gene: TRBV4-1; CDR3aa: ASSPEGVITDTQY
j_gene: TRBJ1-1; v_gene: TRBV30; CDR3aa: AWAGQGGTEAF
j_gene: TRBJ2-5; v_gene: TRBV5-1; CDR3aa: ASSLLTSGRKETQY
j_gene: TRBJ2-7; v_gene: TRBV20-1; CDR3aa: SAIPQRDSGRYEQY
j_gene: TRBJ2-7; v_gene: TRBV29-1; CDR3aa: SVERKYEQY
j_gene: TRBJ1-1; v_gene: TRBV20-1; CDR3aa: SASDRGVGDTEAF
j_gene: TRBJ2-3; v_gene: TRBV9; CDR3aa: ASSVTGGADTQY
j_gene: TRBJ2-7; v_gene: TRBV5-6; CDR3aa: ASSLGAGPGEQY